The clone carrying this TCR beta chain was picked up many times. This entry comes from a study of human T cells and chemical hapten exposure. Study details: Minor pooled library volume differences mainly drove per-sample TCR yield variation.

Time point here: patch test 1, 2 weeks after DPC sensitization. The treatment was: therapeutic diphenylcyclopropenone sensitization with weekly scalp DPC. The CDR3 is made up of 12 amino acids. The V gene's germline CDR1 is SEHNR and CDR2 FQNEAQ (reference sequence). The germline V and J ends were trimmed by 6 bases and 1 base, with 6 bases remaining between them. MiXCR, run by TCRdb on the RACE reads, gives a single entry per CDR3 protein. This table holds 340,000 or so distinct CDR3 sequences, around 7% found once. The TCR originated in a woman between 18 and 29 years old with alopecia areata. Some clones in this sample may be carry-over from other donors' samples. The sequences come from whole blood, collected in connection with sensitization to the hapten diphenylcyclopropenone (DPC). The chain is built from TRBV7-9 and TRBJ1-1; D remains unclear. The CDR3 is CASSYPNTEAFF. The CDR3, as DNA: TGTGCCAGCAGTTATCCGAACACTGAAGCTTTCTTT.